The entry below gives a single TCR beta chain sequence along with its context. Its antigen remains unknown. Samples held roughly 1-11 million cryopreserved PBMC, and DNA extraction followed. The sample comes from a study of long-term antiretroviral therapy in people with HIV. Overall study results and limits: Repertoires from HIV showed CDR3 length ranges narrower than those of controls. In samples taken after ART, diversity increased but remained below transplant donor control levels.

The immunoSEQ assay was v3.0, run at survey level. Sequenced by immunoSEQ multiplex PCR; TCRdb stores in-frame clones only, minus some. In the table there are 15,000 to 20,000 clones, less than 85% of which are singletons. The CDR3 spans 18 residues. Trimming removed 0 bases at V and 2 bases at J, with 17 bases between. Germline V gene sequence: CDR1 SGHDN, CDR2 FVKESK. Sequencing was performed on unsorted PBMCs, taken at the start of antiretroviral therapy, before treatment. This receptor was obtained from a young man with HIV. The rearrangement joins TRBV14 to TRBJ2-1; D not certain. DNA for the CDR3: TGTGCCAGCAGCCAAGATTCGGTACTTGGGATCGCCTACAATGAGCAGTTCTTC. The encoded protein is CASSQDSVLGIAYNEQFF.